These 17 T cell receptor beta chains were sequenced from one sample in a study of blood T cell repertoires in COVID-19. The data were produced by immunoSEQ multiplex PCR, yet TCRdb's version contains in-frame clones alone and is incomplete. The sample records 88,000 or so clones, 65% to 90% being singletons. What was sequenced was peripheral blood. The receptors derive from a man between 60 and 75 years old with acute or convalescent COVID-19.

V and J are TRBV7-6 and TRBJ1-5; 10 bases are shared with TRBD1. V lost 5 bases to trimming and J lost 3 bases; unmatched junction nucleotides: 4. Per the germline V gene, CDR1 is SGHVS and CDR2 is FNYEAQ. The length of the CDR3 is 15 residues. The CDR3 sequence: CASSLGTGDNQPQHF. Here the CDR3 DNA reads TGTGCCAGCAGCCTCGGGACAGGGGACAATCAGCCCCAGCATTTT.

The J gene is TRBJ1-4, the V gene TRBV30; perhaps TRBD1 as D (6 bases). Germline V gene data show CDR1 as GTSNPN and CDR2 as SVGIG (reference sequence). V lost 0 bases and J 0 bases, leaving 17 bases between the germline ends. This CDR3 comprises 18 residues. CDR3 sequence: CAWSVEGWTVATNEKLFF. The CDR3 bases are TGTGCCTGGAGTGTAGAGGGTTGGACAGTCGCAACTAATGAAAAACTGTTTTTT.

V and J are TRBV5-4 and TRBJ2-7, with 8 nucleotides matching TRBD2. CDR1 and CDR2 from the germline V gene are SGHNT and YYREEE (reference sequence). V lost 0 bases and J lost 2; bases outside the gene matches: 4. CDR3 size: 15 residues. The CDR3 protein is CASSLAGGGTYEQYF. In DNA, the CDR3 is TGTGCCAGCAGCTTGGCCGGGGGGGGTACCTACGAGCAGTACTTC.

The CDR3 DNA reads TGTGCCAGCAGCCAAGACTCAGGGGGGCCCCGCGAGCAGTACTTC. This codes for CASSQDSGGPREQYF. This sequence joins TRBV3-1 (or the pseudogene TRBV3-2) and TRBJ2-7; TRBD1 might be the D (7 bases). The length of the CDR3 is 15 residues. V lost 0 bases to trimming and J lost 6 bases, with 15 bases between them. The germline V gene has CDR1 LGHDT and CDR2 YNNKEL (reference sequence).

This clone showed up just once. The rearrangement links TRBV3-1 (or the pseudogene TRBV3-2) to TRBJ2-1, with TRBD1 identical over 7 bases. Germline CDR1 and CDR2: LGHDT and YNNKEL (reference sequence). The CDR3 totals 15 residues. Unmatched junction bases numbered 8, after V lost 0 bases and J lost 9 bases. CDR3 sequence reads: CASSQDRQGLGEQFF. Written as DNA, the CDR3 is TGTGCCAGCAGCCAAGACCGACAGGGTTTAGGTGAGCAGTTCTTC.

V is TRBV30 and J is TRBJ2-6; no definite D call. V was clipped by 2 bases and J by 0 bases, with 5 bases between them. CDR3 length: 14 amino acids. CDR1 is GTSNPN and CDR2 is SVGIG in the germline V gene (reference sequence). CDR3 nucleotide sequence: TGTGCCTGGAGTCGGAGCTCTGGGGCCAACGTCCTGACTTTC. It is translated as CAWSRSSGANVLTF.

Here the CDR3 reads CASSVSPGGATDTQYF. CDR3 bases: TGTGCCAGCAGCGTTAGCCCAGGGGGCGCGACAGATACGCAGTATTTT. The V and J genes are TRBV11-3 and TRBJ2-3, with TRBD1 matching 8 bases. The germline CDR1 and CDR2 sequences are SGHNT and YENEEA. Trimming took 5 bases from V and 3 from J; bases not matched to a gene: 10. This CDR3 is built from 16 residues. Combining the CDR3 with reference TRBV11-3 and TRBJ2-3 gives the whole variable domain EAGVVQSPRYKIIEKKQPVAFWCNPISGHNTLYWYLQNLGQGPELLIRYENEEAVDDSQLPKDRFSAERLKGVDSTLKIQPAELGDSAVYLCASSVSPGGATDTQYFGPGTRLTVL.

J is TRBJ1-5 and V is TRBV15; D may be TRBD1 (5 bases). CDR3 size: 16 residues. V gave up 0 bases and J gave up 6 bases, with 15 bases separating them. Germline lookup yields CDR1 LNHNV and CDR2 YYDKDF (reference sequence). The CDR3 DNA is TGTGCCACCAGCAGAGATGTCCCCGCCAGGGCTCAGCCCCAGCATTTT. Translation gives CATSRDVPARAQPQHF.

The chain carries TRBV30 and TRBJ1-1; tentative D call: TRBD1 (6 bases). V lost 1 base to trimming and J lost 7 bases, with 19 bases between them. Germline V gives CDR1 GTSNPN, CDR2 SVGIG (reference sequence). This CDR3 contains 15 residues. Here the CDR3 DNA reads TGTGCCTGGAGTGGAGCCGGGACAAGGTTTAATGAAGCTTTCTTT. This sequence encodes CAWSGAGTRFNEAFF.

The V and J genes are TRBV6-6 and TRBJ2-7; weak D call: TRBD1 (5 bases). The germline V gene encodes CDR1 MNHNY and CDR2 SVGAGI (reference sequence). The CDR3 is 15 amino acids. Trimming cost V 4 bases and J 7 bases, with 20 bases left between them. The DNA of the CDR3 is TGTGCCAGCAGTTTCAATCAAGGAATACAGGTTGAGCAGTACTTC. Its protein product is CASSFNQGIQVEQYF.

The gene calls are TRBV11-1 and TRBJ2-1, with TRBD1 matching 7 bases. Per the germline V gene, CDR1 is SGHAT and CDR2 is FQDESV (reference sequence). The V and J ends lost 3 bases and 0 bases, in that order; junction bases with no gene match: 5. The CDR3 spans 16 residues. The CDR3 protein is CASSLGQSISYNEQFF. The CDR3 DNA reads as TGTGCCAGCAGCTTGGGACAGTCCATCTCCTACAATGAGCAGTTCTTC. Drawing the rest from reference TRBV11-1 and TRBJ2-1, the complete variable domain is EAEVAQSPRYKITEKSQAVAFWCDPISGHATLYWYRQILGQGPELLVQFQDESVVDDSQLPKDRFSAERLKGVDSTLKIQPAELGDSAMYLCASSLGQSISYNEQFFGPGTRLTVL.

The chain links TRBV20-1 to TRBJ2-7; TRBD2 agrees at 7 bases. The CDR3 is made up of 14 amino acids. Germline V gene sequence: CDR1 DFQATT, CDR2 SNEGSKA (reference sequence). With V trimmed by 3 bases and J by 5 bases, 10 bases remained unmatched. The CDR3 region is CSASWTRLSDEQYF. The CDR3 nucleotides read TGCAGTGCTAGTTGGACTAGGTTATCGGACGAGCAGTACTTC.

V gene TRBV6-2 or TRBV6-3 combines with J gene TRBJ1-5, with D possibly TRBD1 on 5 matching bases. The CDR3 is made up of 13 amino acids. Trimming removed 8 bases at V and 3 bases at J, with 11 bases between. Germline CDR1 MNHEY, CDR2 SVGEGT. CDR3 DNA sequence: TGTGCCAGCGGCCGGGACTACAATCAGCCCCAGCATTTT. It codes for CASGRDYNQPQHF.

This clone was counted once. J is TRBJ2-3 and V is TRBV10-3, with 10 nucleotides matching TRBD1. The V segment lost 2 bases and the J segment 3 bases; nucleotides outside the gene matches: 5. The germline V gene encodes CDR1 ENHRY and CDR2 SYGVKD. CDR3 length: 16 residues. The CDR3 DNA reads TGTGCCATCAGTGAGAGGGACAGGGGAGGGACAGATACGCAGTATTTT. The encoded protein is CAISERDRGGTDTQYF.

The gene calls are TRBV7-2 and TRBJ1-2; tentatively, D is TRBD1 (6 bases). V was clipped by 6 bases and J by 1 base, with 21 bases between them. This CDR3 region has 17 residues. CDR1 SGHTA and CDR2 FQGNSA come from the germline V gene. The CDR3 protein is CASRVESTGIDNYGYTF. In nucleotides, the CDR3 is TGTGCCAGCAGGGTGGAATCTACAGGGATAGATAACTATGGCTACACCTTC.

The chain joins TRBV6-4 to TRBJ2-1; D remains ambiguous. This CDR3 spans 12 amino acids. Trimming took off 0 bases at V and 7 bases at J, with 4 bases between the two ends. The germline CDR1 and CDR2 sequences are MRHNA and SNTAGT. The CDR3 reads CASSDSENEQFF. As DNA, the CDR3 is TGTGCCAGCAGTGACTCAGAGAATGAGCAGTTCTTC.

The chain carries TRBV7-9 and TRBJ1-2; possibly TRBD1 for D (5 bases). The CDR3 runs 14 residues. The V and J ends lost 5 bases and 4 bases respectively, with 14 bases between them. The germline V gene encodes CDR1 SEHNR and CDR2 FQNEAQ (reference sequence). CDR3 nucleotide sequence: TGTGCCAGCAGCCCAACCCGGGACTTCTATGGCTACACCTTC. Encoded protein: CASSPTRDFYGYTF.